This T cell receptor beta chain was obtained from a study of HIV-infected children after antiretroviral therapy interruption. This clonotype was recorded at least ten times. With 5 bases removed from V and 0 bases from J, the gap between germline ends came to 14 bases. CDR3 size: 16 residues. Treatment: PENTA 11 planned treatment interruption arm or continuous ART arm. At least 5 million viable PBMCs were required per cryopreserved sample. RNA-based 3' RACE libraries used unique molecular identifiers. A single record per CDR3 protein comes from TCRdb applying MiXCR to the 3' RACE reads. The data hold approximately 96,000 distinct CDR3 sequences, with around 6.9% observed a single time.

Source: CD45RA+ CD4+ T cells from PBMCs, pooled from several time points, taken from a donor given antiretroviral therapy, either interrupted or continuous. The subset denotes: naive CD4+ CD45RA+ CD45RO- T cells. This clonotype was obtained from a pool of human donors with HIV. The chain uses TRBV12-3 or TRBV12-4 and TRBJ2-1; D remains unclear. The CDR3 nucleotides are TGTGCCAGCAGTCTGAGACTTATTAGCTCCTACAATGAGCAGTTCTTC. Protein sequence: CASSLRLISSYNEQFF.